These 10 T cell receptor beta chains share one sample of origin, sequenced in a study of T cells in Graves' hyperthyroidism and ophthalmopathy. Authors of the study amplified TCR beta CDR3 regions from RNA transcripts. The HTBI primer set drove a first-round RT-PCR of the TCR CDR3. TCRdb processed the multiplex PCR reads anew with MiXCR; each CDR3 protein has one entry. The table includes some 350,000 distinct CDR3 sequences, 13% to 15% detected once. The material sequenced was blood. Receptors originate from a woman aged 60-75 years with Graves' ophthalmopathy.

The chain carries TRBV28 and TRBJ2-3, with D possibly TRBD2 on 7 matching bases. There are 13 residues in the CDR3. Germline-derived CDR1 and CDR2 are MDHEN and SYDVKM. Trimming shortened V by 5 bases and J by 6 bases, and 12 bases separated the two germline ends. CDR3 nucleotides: TGTGCCAGCAGTCGAGGGAGGGGGGATACGCAGTATTTT. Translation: CASSRGRGDTQYF.

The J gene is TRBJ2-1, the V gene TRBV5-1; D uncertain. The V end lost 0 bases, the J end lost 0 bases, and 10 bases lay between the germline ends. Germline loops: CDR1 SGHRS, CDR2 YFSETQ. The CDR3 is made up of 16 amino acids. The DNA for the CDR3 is TGCGCCAGCAGCTTGGACCTGGCGGTCTCCTACAATGAGCAGTTCTTC. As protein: CASSLDLAVSYNEQFF.

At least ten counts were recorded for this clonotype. The CDR3 sequence is CASMPLALVGTGELFF. CDR3 nucleotide sequence: TGCGCCAGCATGCCACTAGCACTAGTCGGCACCGGGGAGCTGTTTTTT. The genes are TRBV5-1 and TRBJ2-2; D might be TRBD2 (6 bases). The germline gives CDR1 SGHRS, CDR2 YFSETQ. Trimming cost V 6 bases and J 4 bases, with 19 bases left between them. This CDR3 is built from 16 residues.

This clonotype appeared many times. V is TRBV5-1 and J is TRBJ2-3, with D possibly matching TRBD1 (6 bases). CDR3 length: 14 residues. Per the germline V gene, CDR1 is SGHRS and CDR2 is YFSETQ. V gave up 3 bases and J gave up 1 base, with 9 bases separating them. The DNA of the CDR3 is TGCGCCAGCAGCTCCAGACAGGGCACAGATACGCAGTATTTT. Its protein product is CASSSRQGTDTQYF.

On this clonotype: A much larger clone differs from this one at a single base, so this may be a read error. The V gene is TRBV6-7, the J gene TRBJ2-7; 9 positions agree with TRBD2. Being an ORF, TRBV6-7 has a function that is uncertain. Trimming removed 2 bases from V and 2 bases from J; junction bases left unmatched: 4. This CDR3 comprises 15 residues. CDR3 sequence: CASSYAAGGPYEQYF. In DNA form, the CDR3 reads TGTGCCAGCAGTTACGCGGCGGGAGGGCCCTACGAGCAGTACTTC.

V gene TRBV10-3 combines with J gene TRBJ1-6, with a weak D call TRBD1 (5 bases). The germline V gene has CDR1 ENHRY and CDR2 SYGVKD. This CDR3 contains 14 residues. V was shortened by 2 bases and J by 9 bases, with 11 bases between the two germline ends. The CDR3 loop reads CAISEGGQLSPLHF. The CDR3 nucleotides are TGTGCCATCAGTGAGGGCGGACAACTTTCACCCCTCCACTTT.

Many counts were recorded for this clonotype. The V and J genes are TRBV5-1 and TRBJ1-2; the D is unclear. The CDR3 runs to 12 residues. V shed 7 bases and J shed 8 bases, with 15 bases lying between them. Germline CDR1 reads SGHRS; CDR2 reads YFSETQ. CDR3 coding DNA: TGCGCCAGCTCTTCGGACGGAGGGGGCTACACCTTC. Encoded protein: CASSSDGGGYTF.

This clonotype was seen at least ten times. The CDR3 bases are TGCAGTGCAGTAGAGGGACAGGGCGGTGAGCAGTTCTTC. It codes for CSAVEGQGGEQFF. The chain has TRBV20-1 and TRBJ2-1, with 9 positions matching TRBD1. The CDR3 is made up of 13 amino acids. Trimming cost V 6 bases and J 9 bases; bases outside gene matches: 9. Germline CDR1 reads DFQATT; CDR2 reads SNEGSKA (reference sequence).

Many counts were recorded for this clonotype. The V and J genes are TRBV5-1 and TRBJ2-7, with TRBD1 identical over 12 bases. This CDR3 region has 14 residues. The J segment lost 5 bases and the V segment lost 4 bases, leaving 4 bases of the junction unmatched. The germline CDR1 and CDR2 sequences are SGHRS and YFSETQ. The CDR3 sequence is CASSTGQGADEQYF. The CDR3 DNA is TGCGCCAGCAGCACGGGACAGGGGGCCGACGAGCAGTACTTC.

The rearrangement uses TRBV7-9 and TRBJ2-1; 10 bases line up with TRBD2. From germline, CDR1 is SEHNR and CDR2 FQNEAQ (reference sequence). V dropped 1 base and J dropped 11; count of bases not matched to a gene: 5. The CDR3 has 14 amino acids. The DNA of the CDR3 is TGTGCCAGCAGCTTAGTTGGAACTAGCGGGAAGCAGTTCTTC. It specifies CASSLVGTSGKQFF.